What follows are 22 T cell receptor beta chains derived from one specimen sequenced in a study of shared clonotypes between healthy human individuals. TCRdb's table, derived via immunoSEQ multiplex PCR, lists solely in-frame clones and lacks some. Among millions of clones listed, roughly 95% were seen once. Naive CD8 isolation took CD45RO-negative cells positively selected for CCR7 and excluded terminally differentiated effector memory CD45RA+ cells. The sequencing input was naive CD8+ T cells sorted from blood. The receptors originated from a man younger than 30 in good health.

This rearrangement joins TRBV9 to TRBJ2-1, with 11 bases matching TRBD2. The V segment lost 0 bases and the J segment 6 bases; nucleotides outside the gene matches: 2. CDR1 and CDR2 (germline): SGDLS, YYNGEE. The CDR3 sequence is 15 residues long. CDR3 bases: TGTGCCAGCAGCGTAGAACTAGCGGGAGTCAATGAGCAGTTCTTC. Its translation is CASSVELAGVNEQFF.

This chain connects TRBV29-1 to TRBJ1-1; D not certain. The length of the CDR3 is 13 residues. The V gene lost 2 bases and the J gene lost 1 base, with 8 bases spanning the gap. CDR1 is SQVTM, CDR2 ANQGSEA, per germline. The CDR3 bases are TGCAGCGTTGAACTCCCTGGGAACACTGAAGCTTTCTTT. Translation: CSVELPGNTEAFF.

The rearrangement links TRBV11-2 to TRBJ2-7; D possibly corresponds to TRBD2 (5 bases). Germline CDR1 is SGHAT and CDR2 is FQNNGV. CDR3 size: 15 residues. Trimming pared 5 bases from V and 2 bases from J, leaving 16 bases between. The DNA for the CDR3 is TGTGCCAGCAGCATCCAAGCGGACCCTACCTACGAGCAGTACTTC. Translation gives CASSIQADPTYEQYF.

The V gene is TRBV5-1, the J gene TRBJ1-5, with D hard to call. Trimming pared 4 bases from V and 2 bases from J, leaving 13 bases between. The CDR3 length is 15 residues. Germline lookup yields CDR1 SGHRS and CDR2 YFSETQ. CDR3 bases: TGCGCCAGCAGCCCTGGGGATGGCGGCAATCAGCCCCAGCATTTT. This translates into CASSPGDGGNQPQHF.

The J gene is TRBJ2-5, the V gene TRBV14, with TRBD1 matching 9 bases. Germline CDR1 and CDR2: SGHDN and FVKESK. This CDR3 region has 17 residues. V lost 1 base and J lost 2; bases outside the gene matches: 8. The CDR3 loop is CASSQVVTGTGQETQYF. The DNA for the CDR3 is TGTGCCAGCAGCCAAGTTGTTACCGGGACAGGGCAAGAGACCCAGTACTTC.

The chain is built from TRBV27 and TRBJ2-7; TRBD1 aligns across 9 bases. Trimming cost V 2 bases and J 4 bases; bases outside gene matches: 6. Per germline, CDR1 MNHEY and CDR2 SMNVEV (reference sequence). The CDR3 runs 15 residues. Here the CDR3 reads CASSLGADRGYEQYF. The CDR3 nucleotides read TGTGCCAGCAGTTTAGGGGCGGACAGGGGATACGAGCAGTACTTC.

This clone turned up a few times. The sample carries other DNA sequences with the same CDR3. The genes are TRBV27 and TRBJ2-7; TRBD2 is a possible D gene (6 bases). The CDR3 extends over 15 amino acids. Germline V gene sequence: CDR1 MNHEY, CDR2 SMNVEV (reference sequence). The V end was cut by 2 bases, the J end by 6 bases, with 17 bases between. The CDR3 coding sequence is TGTGCCAGCAGTTTAGGGGGAACGGGGGTTGCCGAGCAGTACTTC. Its protein is CASSLGGTGVAEQYF.

The CDR3 is CASSDRREKGIETQYF. DNA of the CDR3: TGTGCCAGCAGTGATCGCAGGGAGAAGGGCATTGAGACCCAGTACTTC. This chain connects TRBV25-1 to TRBJ2-5; D might be TRBD1 or TRBD2, each matching 5 bases. Germline-derived CDR1 and CDR2 are MGHDK and SYGVNS. This CDR3 is built from 16 residues. Trimming stripped 3 bases from V and 5 bases from J, with 19 bases between.

This clone was picked up one time. The chain links TRBV4-1 to TRBJ1-1; D ambiguous. Germline V gene lookup returns CDR1 MGHRA and CDR2 YSYEKL. Between the trimmed V and J ends, which lost 1 base and 3 bases, there was a span of 12 bases. The CDR3 runs to 15 residues. CDR3 amino acids: CASSQVIASYTEAFF. In DNA, the CDR3 is TGCGCCAGCAGCCAAGTTATCGCGTCGTACACTGAAGCTTTCTTT.

The chain recombines TRBV2 with TRBJ2-1; 8 bases are a match to TRBD2. The trim removed 7 bases at V and 7 bases at J, leaving 15 bases unmatched. CDR1 is SNHLY and CDR2 is FYNNEI in the germline V gene. The CDR3 has 16 amino acids. CDR3 DNA sequence: TGTGCCAGCAAGGTTTGGAGCGGGAGTCTGGGGAATGAGCAGTTCTTC. Translation gives CASKVWSGSLGNEQFF.

This clone has a single count. The chain links TRBV28 to TRBJ2-7; D is undetermined. The CDR3 runs 17 residues. Per the germline V gene, CDR1 is MDHEN and CDR2 is SYDVKM. Trimming left V 1 base short and J 4 bases short, with 20 bases between. The CDR3 DNA reads as TGTGCCAGCAGTTTATTTCAGGACGGGTTCGGCCTTTACGAGCAGTACTTC. Residues: CASSLFQDGFGLYEQYF.

The chain has TRBV29-1 and TRBJ2-3, with a weak D call TRBD1 (5 bases). The CDR3 sequence is 18 residues long. The V and J ends lost 3 bases and 2 bases respectively, with 24 bases between them. Germline CDR1 SQVTM, CDR2 ANQGSEA. The CDR3 spells CSVEWGHTRAETTDTQYF. The CDR3 coding sequence is TGCAGCGTTGAGTGGGGCCATACAAGGGCGGAGACCACAGATACGCAGTATTTT.

This sequence joins TRBV7-2 and TRBJ2-7; 7 bases fit TRBD2. Germline lookup yields CDR1 SGHTA and CDR2 FQGNSA. J gave up 2 bases and V 5 bases, and 12 bases lay outside the gene matches. The CDR3 extends over 16 amino acids. The CDR3 here is CASSPSLGEGPYEQYF. DNA of the CDR3: TGTGCCAGCAGCCCCTCCTTGGGGGAGGGTCCCTACGAGCAGTACTTC.

The J gene is TRBJ2-1, the V gene TRBV6-5, with 8 bases identical to TRBD1. Germline-derived CDR1 and CDR2 are MNHEY and SVGAGI. This CDR3 is 14 amino acids long. J was trimmed by 9 bases and V by 3 bases; bases with no gene match: 7. In DNA, the CDR3 is TGTGCCAGCAGTTATTACGGACAGGGCGGTGAGCAGTTCTTC. It is translated as CASSYYGQGGEQFF.

In the case of this clone: This sample includes further DNA sequences coding for the same CDR3. This sequence joins TRBV11-2 and TRBJ2-7; the D is unclear. The ends were cut back, 0 bases at V and 7 bases at J, with 7 bases in the middle. Germline V CDR1 and CDR2: SGHAT, FQNNGV. The CDR3 covers 12 residues. CDR3 region: CASSLDLWEQYF. The CDR3 DNA reads as TGTGCCAGCAGCTTAGACCTTTGGGAGCAGTACTTC. Based on the CDR3 plus reference TRBV11-2 and TRBJ2-7, the full variable domain is EAGVAQSPRYKIIEKRQSVAFWCNPISGHATLYWYQQILGQGPKLLIQFQNNGVVDDSQLPKDRFSAERLKGVDSTLKIQPAKLEDSAVYLCASSLDLWEQYFGPGTRLTVT.

The CDR3 reads CASSVPGSQGYTF. DNA for the CDR3: TGTGCCAGCAGCGTTCCAGGGTCTCAAGGCTACACCTTC. The chain employs TRBV13 and TRBJ1-2; possible D gene TRBD1, 5 bases. Deletions cut 5 bases from V and 8 bases from J, with 15 bases between. Germline V gene lookup returns CDR1 PRHDT and CDR2 FYEKMQ (reference sequence). The CDR3 totals 13 residues.

Comments on this clone: The same CDR3 can be traced to other DNA sequences in this sample. The chain uses TRBV4-1 and TRBJ1-1; D unresolved. CDR3 length equals 14 residues. V gave up 4 bases and J gave up 4 bases, with 13 bases separating them. In germline, CDR1 is MGHRA, CDR2 YSYEKL. CDR3 sequence (DNA): TGCGCCAGCAGCCCGCCCGGAAGCCTCACTGAAGCTTTCTTT. It specifies CASSPPGSLTEAFF.

The chain employs TRBV27 and TRBJ1-2; D is unclear. Germline-derived CDR1 and CDR2 are MNHEY and SMNVEV (reference sequence). The CDR3 extends over 13 amino acids. Deletions cut 6 bases from V and 3 bases from J, with 11 bases between. DNA for the CDR3: TGTGCCAGCAGACCATTTGACGACTATGGCTACACCTTC. Encoded protein: CASRPFDDYGYTF.

The gene calls are TRBV9 and TRBJ1-5; D is ambiguous. Germline CDR1 SGDLS, CDR2 YYNGEE. There are 14 residues in the CDR3. Trimming pared 3 bases from V and 0 bases from J, leaving 7 bases between. CDR3 sequence reads: CASSADGSNQPQHF. The CDR3 DNA follows: TGTGCCAGCAGCGCGGACGGTAGCAATCAGCCCCAGCATTTT.

This chain links TRBV9 with TRBJ1-2; 8 bases agree with TRBD1. The germline CDR1 and CDR2 sequences are SGDLS and YYNGEE. This CDR3 has 15 amino acids. V dropped 4 bases and J dropped 5; count of bases not matched to a gene: 10. The CDR3 sequence: CASSPRTGTGYGYTF. CDR3 DNA sequence: TGTGCCAGCAGCCCCAGGACAGGGACGGGTTATGGCTACACCTTC.

The V and J genes are TRBV28 and TRBJ1-2, with 9 bases lining up with TRBD1. V was clipped by 10 bases and J by 5 bases; unmatched bases: 8. The CDR3 spans 13 residues. Germline V gene data show CDR1 as MDHEN and CDR2 as SYDVKM. This CDR3 reads CATLGQGLYGYTF. In DNA form, the CDR3 reads TGTGCCACCCTGGGACAGGGCTTATATGGCTACACCTTC.

The chain combines TRBV5-8 with TRBJ2-1, with D maybe TRBD1 (6 bases). V was trimmed by 4 bases and J by 7 bases, leaving 15 bases between them. The CDR3 has 14 amino acids. CDR1 and CDR2 from the germline V gene are SGHTS and YDEGEE. The CDR3 DNA reads as TGTGCCAGCAGCCGGGCAGGGGATAGGAATGAGCAGTTCTTC. It codes for CASSRAGDRNEQFF.